One and the same sample provided the 18 T cell receptor beta chains below, sequenced in a study of spatial heterogeneity in lung cancer (dated by TCRdb to 2018 to 2020). Results the study describes overall, beyond this receptor: A correlation was observed between the number of expanded intratumoral alpha and beta TCRs and the tumor nonsynonymous mutation count.

Their cognate antigens are unknown. Libraries were prepared through 5' RACE. Sequencer: NextSeq 500. TCRdb handled the public reads itself, with Q25 trimming in fastp and clone calling in MiXCR, and kept productive beta chains. For every CDR3 protein sequence, its rows merge into one entry that carries the most common genes and DNA. Present in this sample are some 14,000 distinct CDR3 sequences, around 5.6% of which were seen just once. Jointly, the top ten make up around 10% of the sample. Taken with the paper, the label for time point translates to: sample taken at primary tumor resection. The input for sequencing was lung tumor tissue, taken at surgery. The receptors come from a female donor with early-stage non-small cell lung cancer.

This clonotype was picked up many times. This chain uses TRBV5-5 with TRBJ1-5, with D possibly being TRBD1 (5 bases). The germline V gene encodes CDR1 SGHKS and CDR2 YYEKEE (reference sequence). CDR3 size: 15 residues. V was pared by 0 bases and J by 0 bases, with 7 bases between. CDR3 loop: CASSLGGTSNQPQHF. The CDR3 nucleotides are TGTGCCAGCAGCTTGGGGGGGACTAGCAATCAGCCCCAGCATTTT.

This clonotype was counted ten times or more. V usage is TRBV20-1 and J usage is TRBJ1-3; D may be TRBD1 (5 bases). Per germline, CDR1 DFQATT and CDR2 SNEGSKA (reference sequence). V gave up 2 bases and J gave up 2 bases, with 10 bases separating them. This CDR3 has 14 residues. The CDR3 loop is CSARFGATGNTIYF. DNA for the CDR3: TGCAGTGCTAGATTTGGGGCAACTGGAAACACCATATATTTT.

CDR3 sequence (DNA): TGTGCCAGCAGCCCCAAGAGTTACAATGAGCAGTTCTTC. Its translation is CASSPKSYNEQFF. The chain couples TRBV7-9 to TRBJ2-1, with no clear D. The V gene's germline CDR1 is SEHNR and CDR2 FQNEAQ (reference sequence). The CDR3 is 13 residues long. V gave up 5 bases and J gave up 4 bases, with 9 bases separating them.

This clonotype was detected ten times or more. The rearrangement uses TRBV29-1 and TRBJ2-2; 10 bases align to TRBD1. The CDR3 loop spans 14 amino acids. Per germline, CDR1 SQVTM and CDR2 ANQGSEA. Losses at the gene ends were 6 bases for V and 7 bases for J; bases not matched to a gene: 8. The CDR3 DNA reads TGCAGCGTGGACCTGACAGGGGGCGGCGGGGAGCTGTTTTTT. This codes for CSVDLTGGGGELFF.

This clonotype was seen at least ten times. The V and J genes are TRBV28 and TRBJ2-6, with D perhaps assigned TRBD1 or TRBD2 (5 bases each). V was cut by 6 bases and J by 0 bases, with 15 bases left in between. Germline V lookup: CDR1 MDHEN, CDR2 SYDVKM. The CDR3 runs to 17 residues. CDR3 coding DNA: TGTGCCAGCAGCCCGCCTGGGACCCCCTCTGGGGCCAACGTCCTGACTTTC. This gives the protein CASSPPGTPSGANVLTF.

This clonotype was picked up many times. The rearrangement uses TRBV9 and TRBJ2-1, with TRBD2 matching over 7 bases. CDR1 and CDR2 from the germline V gene are SGDLS and YYNGEE. The CDR3 length is 15 residues. J was trimmed by 4 bases and V by 0 bases; bases with no gene match: 4. CDR3 nucleotides: TGTGCCAGCAGCGTAGTTCCAGCGGGATACAATGAGCAGTTCTTC. Its protein is CASSVVPAGYNEQFF.

This clonotype was detected ten times or more. The V and J genes are TRBV7-2 and TRBJ2-1; tentatively, D is TRBD2 (5 bases). The V and J ends lost 6 bases and 10 bases respectively, with 16 bases between them. The germline V gene encodes CDR1 SGHTA and CDR2 FQGNSA. This CDR3 comprises 13 residues. CDR3 in DNA: TGTGCCAGCAGGCCGACGGGGTCTGGCGAGCAGTTCTTC. This translates into CASRPTGSGEQFF. Full variable domain (missing parts from reference TRBV7-2 and TRBJ2-1): GAGVSQSPSNKVTEKGKDVELRCDPISGHTALYWYRQSLGQGLEFLIYFQGNSAPDKSGLPSDRFSAERTGGSVSTLTIQRTQQEDSAVYLCASRPTGSGEQFFGPGTRLTVL.

This clonotype was recorded many times. The chain links TRBV6-5 to TRBJ1-1; D is unresolved. Germline V lookup: CDR1 MNHEY, CDR2 SVGAGI. CDR3 length equals 14 residues. Trimming took 5 bases from V and 1 from J, leaving 11 bases between them. The CDR3 DNA reads as TGTGCCAGCAGTAAGGAATGGGGGAACACTGAAGCTTTCTTT. Its translation: CASSKEWGNTEAFF.

This clonotype has a count of ten or more. The J gene is TRBJ1-2, the V gene TRBV7-3; the D is unclear. Germline CDR1 SGHTA, CDR2 FQGTGA. The V gene lost 3 bases and the J gene lost 4 bases, with 6 bases spanning the gap. This CDR3 spans 12 amino acids. The CDR3 nucleotides are TGTGCCAGCAGCTTTTTAGGCTATGGCTACACCTTC. The encoded protein is CASSFLGYGYTF.

This clonotype was recorded at least ten times. This chain links TRBV30 with TRBJ1-5; 8 nucleotides agree with TRBD1. The CDR3 runs to 13 residues. Germline-derived CDR1 and CDR2 are GTSNPN and SVGIG (reference sequence). The V segment lost 3 bases and the J segment 3 bases; nucleotides outside the gene matches: 1. CDR3 nucleotide sequence: TGTGCCTGGAGGGACAGGGCCAATCAGCCCCAGCATTTT. It specifies CAWRDRANQPQHF.

This clonotype appeared many times. The gene calls are TRBV6-2 or TRBV6-3 and TRBJ2-2; 7 bases align to TRBD2. The CDR3 runs 14 residues. Germline CDR1 is MNHEY and CDR2 is SVGEGT. Losses at the gene ends were 6 bases for V and 3 bases for J; bases not matched to a gene: 4. CDR3 in amino acids: CASRPAGYTGELFF. The CDR3 DNA sequence: TGTGCCAGCAGACCAGCGGGGTACACCGGGGAGCTGTTTTTT.

This clonotype has at least ten counts. The chain joins TRBV6-1 to TRBJ2-3, with 10 positions matching TRBD2. V lost 7 bases, J lost 4 bases, and 8 bases stayed unmatched. CDR3 length equals 15 residues. Germline lookup yields CDR1 MNHNS and CDR2 SASEGT. Written as DNA, the CDR3 is TGTGCCAGCATTCTAGCGGGGGCGCGTTCAGATACGCAGTATTTT. Its translation is CASILAGARSDTQYF.

Many counts were recorded for this clonotype. The chain links TRBV15 to TRBJ1-2; TRBD1 aligns across 8 bases. The CDR3 consists of 15 residues. The junction had 2 bases not matched to a gene; V was cut back by 0 bases and J by 2 bases. Looked up from germline, CDR1 is LNHNV and CDR2 is YYDKDF (reference sequence). The chain's CDR3 is CATSRDWTGNYGYTF. The CDR3 DNA reads as TGTGCCACCAGCAGAGATTGGACAGGGAACTATGGCTACACCTTC.

There are many counts of this clonotype. The V and J genes are TRBV29-1 and TRBJ2-5, with D perhaps matching TRBD1 (6 bases). This CDR3 comprises 17 residues. Looked up from germline, CDR1 is SQVTM and CDR2 is ANQGSEA. V dropped 1 base and J dropped 2 bases, with 20 bases sitting between them. The CDR3 DNA sequence: TGCAGCGTTGAAGGGGGAGCAGGGGCCACCATACAAGAGACCCAGTACTTC. Residues: CSVEGGAGATIQETQYF.

The CDR3 DNA reads TGTGCCAGCAGCCAAGGAGGCGGGACCATCACAGATACGCAGTATTTT. It codes for CASSQGGGTITDTQYF. This sequence joins TRBV14 and TRBJ2-3; perhaps TRBD2 as D (6 bases). Trimming took off 1 base at V and 2 bases at J, with 13 bases between the two ends. The CDR3 runs 16 residues. The germline V gene encodes CDR1 SGHDN and CDR2 FVKESK.

The sample holds many counts of this clonotype. The chain joins TRBV7-3 to TRBJ2-5, with D tentatively TRBD1 or TRBD2 (5 bases each). Germline V gives CDR1 SGHTA, CDR2 FQGTGA. The V and J ends lost 2 bases and 2 bases respectively, with 33 bases between them. The CDR3 runs to 22 residues. Here the CDR3 DNA reads TGTGCCAGCAGCTTACTTTGCGAGGGAGAACAGGCCAACAACCGACTACAAGAGACCCAGTACTTC. It encodes CASSLLCEGEQANNRLQETQYF.

This clonotype was recorded many times. The genes are TRBV19 and TRBJ2-1; tentatively, D is TRBD2 (6 bases). Trimming removed 8 bases at V and 9 bases at J, with 17 bases between. This CDR3 contains 13 residues. CDR1 and CDR2 (germline): LNHDA, SQIVND (reference sequence). The CDR3 spells CASSWTGDGEQFF. In nucleotides, the CDR3 is TGTGCCAGTTCCTGGACGGGGGACGGTGAGCAGTTCTTC.

This clonotype ranks as medium-sized (0.01 to 0.1%). The CDR3 DNA sequence: TGTGCCAGCAGCCACGACAGGGGCGAAGCTTTCTTT. Translating gives CASSHDRGEAFF. The gene calls are TRBV4-2 and TRBJ1-1, with TRBD1 matching over 8 bases. Germline CDR1 is LGHNA and CDR2 is YNFKEQ. Unmatched junction bases numbered 2, after V lost 3 bases and J lost 8 bases. CDR3 length: 12 amino acids.